The 13 T cell receptor beta chains presented below share a single source sample, sequenced in a study of CD8+CD57+ T cells in acquired aplastic anemia. Template material for TCR beta VDJ and CDR3 profiling consisted of genomic DNA. In TCRdb, the reads were re-called with MiXCR into one record per CDR3 protein. The table shows some 190,000 distinct CDR3 sequences, with less than 65% occurring only once. Sequenced: sorted CD4+, CD8+, or CD8+CD57+ T cells (not recorded which) from PBMCs. The receptors here all came from a human donor in good health, serving as a control.

This clonotype was seen at least ten times. This rearrangement joins TRBV29-1 to TRBJ2-1; D is uncertain. Germline V CDR1 and CDR2: SQVTM, ANQGSEA. The CDR3 consists of 11 residues. Trimming left V 4 bases short and J 4 bases short, with 5 bases between. The CDR3 DNA is TGCAGCGTTGTTCCGTACAATGAGCAGTTCTTC. Translation gives CSVVPYNEQFF.

About this clonotype: The conserved final phenylalanine or tryptophan is absent from the CDR3, which likely points to a read error. The limits of the CDR3 on the DNA are not certain, so only TCRdb's listed CDR3 is given. The gene calls are TRBV19 and TRBJ1-2; the table's D call TRBD1 went unverified against the DNA. In germline, CDR1 is LNHDA, CDR2 SQIVND (reference sequence). The CDR3 has 15 residues if both end residues are counted. The chain's CDR3 is CASSIQGQGATGYIL.

The CDR3 DNA sequence: TGTGCCAGCAGAGACAGGGGCTCCTACAATGAGCAGTTCTTC. Translation gives CASRDRGSYNEQFF. The chain joins TRBV19 to TRBJ2-1, with 8 positions matching TRBD1. The CDR3 runs 14 residues. Per germline, CDR1 LNHDA and CDR2 SQIVND (reference sequence). With 9 bases clipped from V and 0 bases from J, the junction kept 4 bases outside the gene matches.

V usage is TRBV18 and J usage is TRBJ1-2, with TRBD1 matching over 12 bases. Looked up from germline, CDR1 is KGHSH and CDR2 is LQKENI. J was trimmed by 6 bases and V by 2 bases; bases with no gene match: 10. CDR3 size: 17 residues. CDR3 region: CASSPITGTGGLNGYTF. The CDR3 region has the DNA TGTGCCAGCTCACCAATAACCGGGACAGGGGGCTTAAATGGCTACACCTTC.

V usage is TRBV9 and J usage is TRBJ1-3; the match to TRBD1 covers 8 bases. The V and J ends lost 3 bases and 2 bases, in that order; junction bases with no gene match: 1. Germline lookup yields CDR1 SGDLS and CDR2 YYNGEE. The CDR3 loop spans 14 amino acids. The CDR3 region is CASSATGAGNTIYF. The CDR3 bases are TGTGCCAGCAGCGCGACAGGGGCTGGAAACACCATATATTTT.

In its sample, this clonotype was seen many times. The chain has TRBV10-3 and TRBJ2-7; D perhaps matches TRBD1 (6 bases). The germline gives CDR1 ENHRY, CDR2 SYGVKD. This CDR3 contains 14 residues. V was cut by 5 bases and J by 6 bases, with 17 bases left in between. CDR3 DNA: TGTGCCATCAGTCAATCAGGGGTTAGTGGCGAGCAGTACTTC. Its protein is CAISQSGVSGEQYF.

At least ten counts were recorded for this clonotype. This chain connects TRBV9 to TRBJ2-3, with D possibly being TRBD2 (5 bases). V gave up 0 bases and J gave up 0 bases, with 11 bases separating them. The germline CDR1 and CDR2 sequences are SGDLS and YYNGEE. The CDR3 is made up of 16 amino acids. The CDR3 coding sequence is TGTGCCAGCAGCGTAGGTGGACTCCTTAGCACAGATACGCAGTATTTT. Its protein product is CASSVGGLLSTDTQYF.

CDR3 DNA: TGCAGTGCTAGCACAGTAGCTAACTATGGCTACACCTTC. Translation gives CSASTVANYGYTF. The rearrangement links TRBV20-1 to TRBJ1-2; D remains unclear. The CDR3 covers 13 residues. The ends were cut back, 3 bases at V and 0 bases at J, with 8 bases in the middle. Per the germline V gene, CDR1 is DFQATT and CDR2 is SNEGSKA (reference sequence).

V is TRBV19 and J is TRBJ1-6, with D possibly matching TRBD1 (6 bases). V was shortened by 6 bases and J by 10 bases, with 22 bases between the two germline ends. Germline CDR1 reads LNHDA; CDR2 reads SQIVND (reference sequence). This CDR3 region has 16 residues. The DNA for the CDR3 is TGTGCCAGTAGCACACATTCAGGAGGGGGGAGGTCACCCCTCCACTTT. This translates into CASSTHSGGGRSPLHF. The full variable domain, completed using reference TRBV19 and TRBJ1-6, is DGGITQSPKYLFRKEGQNVTLSCEQNLNHDAMYWYRQDPGQGLRLIYYSQIVNDFQKGDIAEGYSVSREKKESFPLTVTSAQKNPTAFYLCASSTHSGGGRSPLHFGNGTRLTVT.

This clonotype has at least ten counts. The chain is built from TRBV15 and TRBJ1-6; TRBD1 aligns across 7 bases. CDR1 and CDR2 from the germline V gene are LNHNV and YYDKDF (reference sequence). Trimming cost V 0 bases and J 9 bases; bases outside gene matches: 11. The CDR3 is made up of 17 amino acids. CDR3: CATSRDPIDRASSPLHF. Written as DNA, the CDR3 is TGTGCCACCAGCAGAGATCCTATAGACAGGGCGAGTTCACCCCTCCACTTT.

A single count supports this clonotype. A junction boundary mismatches the germline segment, possibly from a read error. V is TRBV2 and J is TRBJ2-3; TRBD2 agrees at 8 bases. The CDR3 contains 16 residues. CDR1 and CDR2 (germline): SNHLY, FYNNEI. The CDR3 DNA is TGTGCCAGCAGTGGCCAGCGGGGGCAACGGGGGGATACGCGGTATTTT. This encodes CASSGQRGQRGDTRYF.

V and J are TRBV10-2 and TRBJ2-2; 10 bases are a match to TRBD2. J gave up 1 base and V 4 bases, and 3 bases lay outside the gene matches. The CDR3 consists of 16 residues. CDR1 and CDR2 (germline): WSHSY, SAAADI. CDR3 protein: CASSARLAGNTGELFF. In nucleotides, the CDR3 is TGCGCCAGCAGTGCGAGACTAGCGGGGAACACCGGGGAGCTGTTTTTT.

This clonotype turned up a few times. This sequence joins TRBV3-2 and TRBJ2-7; the D call of TRBD1 is as the table states it, not checked on the DNA. TRBV3-2 corresponds to a pseudogene. CDR3 size: 17 residues. CDR3 protein: CASSQEPSGGRSYEQYF. CDR3 in DNA: TGTGCCAGCAGCCAAGAGCCTTCGGGGGGAAGGTCCTACGAGCAGTACTTC.